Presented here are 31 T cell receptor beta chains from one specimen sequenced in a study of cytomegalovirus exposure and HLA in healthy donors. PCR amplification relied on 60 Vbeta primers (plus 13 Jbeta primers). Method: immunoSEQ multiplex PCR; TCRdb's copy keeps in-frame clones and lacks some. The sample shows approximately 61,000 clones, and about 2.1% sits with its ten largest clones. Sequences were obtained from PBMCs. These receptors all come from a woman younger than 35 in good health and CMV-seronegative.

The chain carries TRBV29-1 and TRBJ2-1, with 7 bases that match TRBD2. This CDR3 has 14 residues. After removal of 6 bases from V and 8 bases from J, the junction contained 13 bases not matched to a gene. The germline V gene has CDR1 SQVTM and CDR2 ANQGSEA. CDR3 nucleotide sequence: TGCAGCGTAGGACCTGGGGGGGAATTCGATGAGCAGTTCTTC. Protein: CSVGPGGEFDEQFF.

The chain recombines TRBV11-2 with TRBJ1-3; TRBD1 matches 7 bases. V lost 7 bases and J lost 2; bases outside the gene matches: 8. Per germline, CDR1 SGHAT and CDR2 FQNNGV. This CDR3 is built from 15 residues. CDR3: CASTLTRGPGNTIYF. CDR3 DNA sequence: TGTGCCAGCACCCTAACGAGGGGGCCTGGAAACACCATATATTTT.

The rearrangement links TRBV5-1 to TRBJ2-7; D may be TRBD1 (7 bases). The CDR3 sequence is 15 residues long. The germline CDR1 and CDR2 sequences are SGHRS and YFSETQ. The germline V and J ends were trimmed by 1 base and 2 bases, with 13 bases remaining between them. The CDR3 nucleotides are TGCGCCAGCAGCTTGTTCCAGGGGGGAACCTACGAGCAGTACTTC. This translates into CASSLFQGGTYEQYF.

CDR3 sequence reads: CASSQRAVRGSSYEQYF. The CDR3 DNA sequence: TGCGCCAGCAGCCAAAGGGCTGTTCGAGGGAGCTCCTACGAGCAGTACTTC. The J gene is TRBJ2-7, the V gene TRBV4-1; a possible D gene is TRBD2 (5 bases). Germline assignment: CDR1 MGHRA and CDR2 YSYEKL. The CDR3 spans 17 residues. Trimming took off 2 bases at V and 0 bases at J, with 17 bases between the two ends.

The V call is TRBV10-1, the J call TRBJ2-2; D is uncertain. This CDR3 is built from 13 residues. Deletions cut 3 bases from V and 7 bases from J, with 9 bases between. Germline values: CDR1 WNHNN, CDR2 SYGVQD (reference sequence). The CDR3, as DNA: TGCGCCAGCAGTGAATCCGTAATCGGGGAGCTGTTTTTT. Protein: CASSESVIGELFF.

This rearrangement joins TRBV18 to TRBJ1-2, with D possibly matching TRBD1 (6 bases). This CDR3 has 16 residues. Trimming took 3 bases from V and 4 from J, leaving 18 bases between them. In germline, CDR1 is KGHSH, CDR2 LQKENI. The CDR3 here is CASSPLTGRETYGYTF. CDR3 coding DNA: TGTGCCAGCTCACCGTTAACAGGGAGAGAGACCTATGGCTACACCTTC.

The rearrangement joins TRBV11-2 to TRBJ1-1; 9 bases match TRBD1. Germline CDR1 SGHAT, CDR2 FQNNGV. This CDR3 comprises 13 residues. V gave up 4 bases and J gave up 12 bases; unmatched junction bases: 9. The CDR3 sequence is CASSSWWGQGPFF. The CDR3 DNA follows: TGTGCCAGCAGCTCGTGGTGGGGACAGGGTCCTTTCTTT. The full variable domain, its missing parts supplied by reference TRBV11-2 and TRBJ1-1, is EAGVAQSPRYKIIEKRQSVAFWCNPISGHATLYWYQQILGQGPKLLIQFQNNGVVDDSQLPKDRFSAERLKGVDSTLKIQPAKLEDSAVYLCASSSWWGQGPFFGQGTRLTVV.

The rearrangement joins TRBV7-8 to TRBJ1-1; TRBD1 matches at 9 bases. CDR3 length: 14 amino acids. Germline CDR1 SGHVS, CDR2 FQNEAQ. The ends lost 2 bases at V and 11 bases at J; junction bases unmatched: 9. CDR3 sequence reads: CASSLTSYRGRAFF. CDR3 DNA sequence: TGTGCCAGCAGCTTAACCTCCTACAGGGGGCGGGCTTTCTTT.

In nucleotides, the CDR3 is TGTGCCAGCAGTGACGGGACTAGCAGGAGCGCCGGTACGCAGTATTTT. Protein: CASSDGTSRSAGTQYF. V gene TRBV6-4 combines with J gene TRBJ2-3, with 9 positions matching TRBD2. Germline V gives CDR1 MRHNA, CDR2 SNTAGT. The trim removed 2 bases at V and 8 bases at J, leaving 11 bases unmatched. This CDR3 contains 16 residues.

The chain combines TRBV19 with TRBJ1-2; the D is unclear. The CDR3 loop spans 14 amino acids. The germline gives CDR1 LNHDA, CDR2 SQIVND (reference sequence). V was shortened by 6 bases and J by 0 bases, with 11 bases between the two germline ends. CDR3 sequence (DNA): TGTGCCAGTAGAAGGCAGGCCTCTAACTATGGCTACACCTTC. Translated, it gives CASRRQASNYGYTF.

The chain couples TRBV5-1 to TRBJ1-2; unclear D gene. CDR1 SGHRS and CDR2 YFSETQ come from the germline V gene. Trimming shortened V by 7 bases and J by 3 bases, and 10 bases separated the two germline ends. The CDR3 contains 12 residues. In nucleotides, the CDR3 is TGCGCCAGCTCACCCCCGGACTATGGCTACACCTTC. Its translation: CASSPPDYGYTF.

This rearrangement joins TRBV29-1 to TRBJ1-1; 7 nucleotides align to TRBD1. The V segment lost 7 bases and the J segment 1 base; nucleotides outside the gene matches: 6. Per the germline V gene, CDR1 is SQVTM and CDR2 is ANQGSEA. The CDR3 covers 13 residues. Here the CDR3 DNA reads TGCAGCGGCCTGACAGGGACGAACACTGAAGCTTTCTTT. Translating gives CSGLTGTNTEAFF.

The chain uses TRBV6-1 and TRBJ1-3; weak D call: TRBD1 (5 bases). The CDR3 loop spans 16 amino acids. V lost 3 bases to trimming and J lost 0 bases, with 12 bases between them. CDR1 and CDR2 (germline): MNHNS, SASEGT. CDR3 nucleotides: TGTGCCAGCAGTGAGATAGGGGACTTCTCTGGAAACACCATATATTTT. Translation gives CASSEIGDFSGNTIYF.

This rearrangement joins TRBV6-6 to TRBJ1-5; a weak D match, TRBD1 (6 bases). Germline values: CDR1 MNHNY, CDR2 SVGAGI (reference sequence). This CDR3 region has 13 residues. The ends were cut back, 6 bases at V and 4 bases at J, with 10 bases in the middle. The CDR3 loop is CASSRGGNQPQHF. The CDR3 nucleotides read TGTGCCAGCAGCCGAGGGGGAAATCAGCCCCAGCATTTT.

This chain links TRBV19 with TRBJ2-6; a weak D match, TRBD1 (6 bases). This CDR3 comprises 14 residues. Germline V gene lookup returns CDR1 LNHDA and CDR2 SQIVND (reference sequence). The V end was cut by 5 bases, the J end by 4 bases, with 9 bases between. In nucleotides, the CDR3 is TGTGCCAGTAGTCCAACAGGGGGGGCCAACGTCCTGACTTTC. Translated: CASSPTGGANVLTF. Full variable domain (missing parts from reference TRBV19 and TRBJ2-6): DGGITQSPKYLFRKEGQNVTLSCEQNLNHDAMYWYRQDPGQGLRLIYYSQIVNDFQKGDIAEGYSVSREKKESFPLTVTSAQKNPTAFYLCASSPTGGANVLTFGAGSRLTVL.

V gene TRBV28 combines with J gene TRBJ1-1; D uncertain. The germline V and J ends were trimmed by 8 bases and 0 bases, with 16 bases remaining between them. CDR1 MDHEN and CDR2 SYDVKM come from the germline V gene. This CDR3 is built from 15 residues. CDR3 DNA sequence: TGTGCCAGCGGCCCAGTAAATCCAATGAACACTGAAGCTTTCTTT. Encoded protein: CASGPVNPMNTEAFF.

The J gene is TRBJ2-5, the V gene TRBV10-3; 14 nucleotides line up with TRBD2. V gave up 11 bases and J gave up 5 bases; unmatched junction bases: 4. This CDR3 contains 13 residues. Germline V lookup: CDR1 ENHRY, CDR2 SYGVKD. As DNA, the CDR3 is TGTGCCGCCCGGACTAGCGGGGGGGAGACCCAGTACTTC. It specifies CAARTSGGETQYF.

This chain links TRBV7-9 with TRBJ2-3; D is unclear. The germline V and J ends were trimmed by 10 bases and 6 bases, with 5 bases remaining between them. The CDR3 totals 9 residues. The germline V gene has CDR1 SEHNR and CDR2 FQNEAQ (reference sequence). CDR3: CAIQDTQYF. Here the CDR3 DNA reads TGTGCCATACAGGATACGCAGTATTTT.

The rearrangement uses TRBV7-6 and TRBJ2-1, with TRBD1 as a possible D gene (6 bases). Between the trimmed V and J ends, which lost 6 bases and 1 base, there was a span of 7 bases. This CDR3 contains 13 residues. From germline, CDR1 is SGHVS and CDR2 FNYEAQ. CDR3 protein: CASRGASYNEQFF. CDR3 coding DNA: TGTGCCAGCAGGGGGGCGTCCTACAATGAGCAGTTCTTC.

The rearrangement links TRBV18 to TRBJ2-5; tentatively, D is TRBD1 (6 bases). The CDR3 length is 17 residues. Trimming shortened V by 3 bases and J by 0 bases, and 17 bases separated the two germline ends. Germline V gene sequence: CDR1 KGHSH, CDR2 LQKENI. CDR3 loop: CASSPKLTGPYQETQYF. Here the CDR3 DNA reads TGTGCCAGCTCACCTAAGCTAACAGGGCCGTACCAAGAGACCCAGTACTTC. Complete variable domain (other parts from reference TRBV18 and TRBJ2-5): NAGVMQNPRHLVRRRGQEARLRCSPMKGHSHVYWYRQLPEEGLKFMVYLQKENIIDESGMPKERFSAEFPKEGPSILRIQQVVRGDSAAYFCASSPKLTGPYQETQYFGPGTRLLVL.

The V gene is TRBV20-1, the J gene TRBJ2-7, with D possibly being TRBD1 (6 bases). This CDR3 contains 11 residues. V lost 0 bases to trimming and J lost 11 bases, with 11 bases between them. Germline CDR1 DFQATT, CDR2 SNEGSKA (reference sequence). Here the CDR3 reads CSARDRQAEYF. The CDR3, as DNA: TGCAGTGCTAGAGATCGACAGGCAGAGTACTTC.

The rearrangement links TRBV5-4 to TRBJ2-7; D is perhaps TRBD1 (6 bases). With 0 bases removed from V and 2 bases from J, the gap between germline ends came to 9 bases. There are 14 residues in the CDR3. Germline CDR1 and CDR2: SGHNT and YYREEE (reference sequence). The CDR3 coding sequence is TGTGCCAGCAGCTTGGGGACAGACACCTACGAGCAGTACTTC. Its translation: CASSLGTDTYEQYF.

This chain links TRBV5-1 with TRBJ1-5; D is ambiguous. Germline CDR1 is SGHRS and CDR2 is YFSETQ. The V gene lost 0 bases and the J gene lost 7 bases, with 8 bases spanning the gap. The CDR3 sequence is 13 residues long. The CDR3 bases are TGCGCCAGCAGCTTGGCCGGGAGGCAGCCCCAGCATTTT. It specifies CASSLAGRQPQHF.

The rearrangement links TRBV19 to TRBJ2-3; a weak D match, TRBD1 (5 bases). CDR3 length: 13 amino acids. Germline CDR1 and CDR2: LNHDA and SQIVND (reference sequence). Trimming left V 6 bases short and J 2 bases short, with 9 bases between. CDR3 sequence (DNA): TGTGCCAGTAGATTGGACAACACAGATACGCAGTATTTT. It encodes CASRLDNTDTQYF.

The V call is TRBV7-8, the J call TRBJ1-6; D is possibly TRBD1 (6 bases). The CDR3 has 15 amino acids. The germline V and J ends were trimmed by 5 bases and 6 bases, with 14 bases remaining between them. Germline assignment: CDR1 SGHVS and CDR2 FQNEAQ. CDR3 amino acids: CASSDRTEPNSPLHF. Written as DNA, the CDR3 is TGTGCCAGCAGCGACCGGACAGAGCCTAATTCACCCCTCCACTTT.

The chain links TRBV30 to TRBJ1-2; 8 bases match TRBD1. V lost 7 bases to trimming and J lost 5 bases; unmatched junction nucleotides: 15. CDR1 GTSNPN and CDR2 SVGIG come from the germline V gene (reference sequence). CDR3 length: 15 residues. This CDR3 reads CASDRVPGGEYGYTF. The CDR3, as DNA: TGTGCCTCAGACAGGGTGCCAGGGGGCGAGTATGGCTACACCTTC.

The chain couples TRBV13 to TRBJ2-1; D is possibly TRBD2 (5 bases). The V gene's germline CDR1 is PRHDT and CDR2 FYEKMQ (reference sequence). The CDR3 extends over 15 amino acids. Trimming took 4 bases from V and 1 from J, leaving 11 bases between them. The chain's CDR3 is CASSSESGSYNEQFF. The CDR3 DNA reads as TGTGCCAGCAGCTCCGAAAGCGGTTCCTACAATGAGCAGTTCTTC.

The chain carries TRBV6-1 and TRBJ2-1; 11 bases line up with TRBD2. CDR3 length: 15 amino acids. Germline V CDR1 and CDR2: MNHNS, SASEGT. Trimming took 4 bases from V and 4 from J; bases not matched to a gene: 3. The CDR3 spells CASSGGTSGYNEQFF. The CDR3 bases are TGTGCCAGCAGTGGGGGGACTAGCGGATACAATGAGCAGTTCTTC.

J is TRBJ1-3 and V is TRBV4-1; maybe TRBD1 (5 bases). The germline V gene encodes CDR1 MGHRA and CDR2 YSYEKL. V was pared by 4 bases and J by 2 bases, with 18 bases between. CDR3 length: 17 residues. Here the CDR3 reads CASSRQGAGLPGNTIYF. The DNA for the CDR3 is TGCGCCAGCAGCCGCCAAGGGGCAGGATTGCCTGGAAACACCATATATTTT.

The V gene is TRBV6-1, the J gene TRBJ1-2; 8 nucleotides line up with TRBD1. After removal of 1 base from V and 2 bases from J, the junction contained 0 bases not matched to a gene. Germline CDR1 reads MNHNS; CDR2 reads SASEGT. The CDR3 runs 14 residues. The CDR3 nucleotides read TGTGCCAGCAGTGAAGGGGACAGGAACTATGGCTACACCTTC. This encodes CASSEGDRNYGYTF.

CDR3 in amino acids: CASSEGGHTDTQYF. CDR3 nucleotide sequence: TGTGCCAGCAGTGAAGGCGGCCACACAGATACGCAGTATTTT. The chain has TRBV6-4 and TRBJ2-3; D gene uncertain. The CDR3 extends over 14 amino acids. Germline CDR1 MRHNA, CDR2 SNTAGT. Trimming shortened V by 3 bases and J by 2 bases, and 9 bases separated the two germline ends.